Listed here are 18 T cell receptor beta chains from one sample, sequenced in a study of Ad26.COV2.S vaccination and SARS-CoV-2 variants. Clones were read by immunoSEQ multiplex PCR, and TCRdb kept only the in-frame ones, dropping some. Among 300,000 to 350,000 clones listed, approximately 87% were seen once. The treatment: roughly 18 received Ad26.COV2.S at low or high dose, single or two shots; five or six received placebo; per-sample allocation not given. Sample collection was performed on day 63 after the first vaccine or placebo injection. Here the sequenced sample was peripheral blood, taken in a trial of Ad26.COV2.S vaccine versus placebo. The receptor source for this set is a person aged 18-60 years who received the Ad26.COV2.S COVID-19 vaccine or a placebo.

V and J are TRBV30 and TRBJ2-7; perhaps TRBD1 as D (5 bases). This CDR3 is 14 amino acids long. Germline CDR1 GTSNPN, CDR2 SVGIG (reference sequence). V lost 0 bases and J lost 3, with 12 bases in between. CDR3 DNA sequence: TGTGCCTGGAGTGTACCAGGGATTATCTACGAGCAGTACGTC. Amino acids: CAWSVPGIIYEQYV.

The chain combines TRBV6-5 with TRBJ2-1; D possibly corresponds to TRBD2 (6 bases). V gave up 10 bases and J gave up 1 base, with 17 bases separating them. The CDR3 spans 15 residues. Germline CDR1 and CDR2: MNHEY and SVGAGI. The CDR3 DNA sequence: TGTGCCACCCGGGTCCCGGGAGCATCCTACAATGAGCAGTTCTTC. Encoded protein: CATRVPGASYNEQFF.

This clone was detected once. The V call is TRBV10-1, the J call TRBJ1-1; D gene uncertain. Trimming left V 2 bases short and J 2 bases short, with 24 bases between. The CDR3 length is 19 residues. Germline CDR1 WNHNN, CDR2 SYGVQD (reference sequence). The CDR3 nucleotides read TGCGCCAGCAGTGAGATTCCCCGGGATCCGGGCAAGGGCAACACTGAAGCTTTCTTT. Encoded protein: CASSEIPRDPGKGNTEAFF.

The chain employs TRBV29-1 and TRBJ2-2; 10 bases map to TRBD1. The V gene end was trimmed by 6 bases and the J gene end by 4 bases; junction bases not matched to a gene: 5. This CDR3 spans 14 amino acids. Germline V lookup: CDR1 SQVTM, CDR2 ANQGSEA. CDR3 loop: CSVRDRGGTGELFF. CDR3 bases: TGCAGCGTCCGGGACAGGGGAGGCACCGGGGAGCTGTTTTTT.

The chain combines TRBV11-2 with TRBJ2-3; perhaps D is TRBD1 or TRBD2 (5 bases each). The CDR3 totals 16 residues. Trimming shortened V by 2 bases and J by 2 bases, and 14 bases separated the two germline ends. CDR1 is SGHAT and CDR2 is FQNNGV in the germline V gene. The CDR3 loop is CASSLFWQGATDTQYF. CDR3 in DNA: TGTGCCAGCAGCTTATTTTGGCAGGGAGCCACAGATACGCAGTATTTT.

CDR3 coding DNA: TGTGCCAGTAGTATCGCGGCTAGCGGGAGGGCGGGGCAGTTCTTC. Amino acid sequence: CASSIAASGRAGQFF. The genes are TRBV19 and TRBJ2-1; 12 positions agree with TRBD2. Germline-derived CDR1 and CDR2 are LNHDA and SQIVND (reference sequence). After removal of 3 bases from V and 12 bases from J, the junction contained 9 bases not matched to a gene. There are 15 residues in the CDR3.

The chain couples TRBV9 to TRBJ2-3, with 11 bases lining up with TRBD2. CDR1 and CDR2 (germline): SGDLS, YYNGEE. V lost 4 bases, J lost 6 bases, and 16 bases stayed unmatched. The CDR3 has 18 residues. The CDR3 reads CASSNPHELAGVKDTQYF. Here the CDR3 DNA reads TGTGCCAGCAGCAATCCCCACGAACTAGCGGGGGTTAAGGATACGCAGTATTTT. Full variable domain (remainder filled in from reference TRBV9 and TRBJ2-3): DSGVTQTPKHLITATGQRVTLRCSPRSGDLSVYWYQQSLDQGLQFLIQYYNGEERAKGNILERFSAQQFPDLHSELNLSSLELGDSALYFCASSNPHELAGVKDTQYFGPGTRLTVL.

V gene TRBV6-1 combines with J gene TRBJ2-7; the D call may be TRBD1 or TRBD2 (5 bases each). CDR1 and CDR2 from the germline V gene are MNHNS and SASEGT. This CDR3 region has 15 residues. Trimming cost V 3 bases and J 3 bases, with 15 bases left between them. DNA of the CDR3: TGTGCCAGCAGTGAGGGACCCTCTCGCGACTACGAGCAGTACTTC. This encodes CASSEGPSRDYEQYF.

Only one count was recorded for this clone. This rearrangement joins TRBV19 to TRBJ1-1, with D unclear. This CDR3 region has 13 residues. V lost 7 bases and J lost 1, with 10 bases in between. CDR1 LNHDA and CDR2 SQIVND come from the germline V gene (reference sequence). The CDR3 spells CASKKRENTEAFF. DNA of the CDR3: TGTGCCAGTAAAAAACGGGAGAACACTGAAGCTTTCTTT.

The J gene is TRBJ2-2, the V gene TRBV6-1; D possibly corresponds to TRBD1 (6 bases). The V gene lost 0 bases and the J gene lost 7 bases, with 12 bases spanning the gap. CDR3 length: 15 residues. In germline, CDR1 is MNHNS, CDR2 SASEGT. CDR3 DNA: TGTGCCAGCAGTGAAGCCACAGGGATCTACGGGGAGCTGTTTTTT. Its protein is CASSEATGIYGELFF.

The chain carries TRBV18 and TRBJ2-1; TRBD1 aligns across 10 bases. The CDR3 totals 15 residues. Germline V gives CDR1 KGHSH, CDR2 LQKENI. The J segment lost 8 bases and the V segment lost 2 bases, leaving 6 bases of the junction unmatched. CDR3 amino acids: CASSPGRQGADEQFF. CDR3 in DNA: TGTGCCAGCTCACCAGGGAGACAGGGGGCCGATGAGCAGTTCTTC.

The chain links TRBV15 to TRBJ1-2; tentatively, D is TRBD1 (6 bases). V gave up 1 base and J gave up 4 bases, with 19 bases separating them. Germline V gene data show CDR1 as LNHNV and CDR2 as YYDKDF (reference sequence). The CDR3 contains 17 residues. CDR3 bases: TGTGCCACCAGCAGAGGGGGGGTGGCAGGGGAGATCTATGGCTACACCTTC. As protein: CATSRGGVAGEIYGYTF.

The V call is TRBV7-9, the J call TRBJ1-1; TRBD1 agrees at 7 bases. The CDR3 covers 13 residues. CDR1 SEHNR and CDR2 FQNEAQ come from the germline V gene (reference sequence). Trimming at V came to 1 base and at J to 7 bases, leaving 3 bases not matched to a gene. The CDR3 DNA is TGTGCCAGCAGCTTAGATGGGACAGATGAAGCTTTCTTT. Its protein product is CASSLDGTDEAFF.

This chain joins TRBV3-1 (or the pseudogene TRBV3-2) and TRBJ2-7, with TRBD1 matching 7 bases. V lost 4 bases to trimming and J lost 2 bases; unmatched junction nucleotides: 26. Germline V gene lookup returns CDR1 LGHDT and CDR2 YNNKEL (reference sequence). CDR3 length: 21 residues. CDR3 sequence (DNA): TGTGCCAGCAGCCTCCCCTCAAAACAGGGGCCGCAATCCCCAATAACCTACGAGCAGTACGTC. Translation: CASSLPSKQGPQSPITYEQYV.

This sequence joins TRBV5-1 and TRBJ2-1; the match to TRBD2 covers 10 bases. The CDR3 is 15 residues long. Trimming cost V 4 bases and J 1 base; bases outside gene matches: 2. Germline CDR1 and CDR2: SGHRS and YFSETQ. In DNA, the CDR3 is TGCGCCAGCAGCCCTAGCGGGGGTTCCTACAATGAGCAGTTCTTC. This sequence encodes CASSPSGGSYNEQFF.

The V call is TRBV6-6, the J call TRBJ1-5; 7 bases agree with TRBD1. Germline trimming cut 11 bases from V and 5 bases from J; bases unmatched to any gene: 15. This CDR3 is 15 amino acids long. Germline CDR1 is MNHNY and CDR2 is SVGAGI (reference sequence). CDR3 region: CAVYPGTALDQPQHF. CDR3 coding DNA: TGTGCCGTCTACCCCGGGACAGCGCTTGATCAGCCCCAGCATTTT.

The rearrangement uses TRBV3-1 (or the pseudogene TRBV3-2) and TRBJ2-3; D perhaps matches TRBD2 (6 bases). V lost 7 bases to trimming and J lost 5 bases, with 16 bases between them. This CDR3 region has 14 residues. The germline CDR1 and CDR2 sequences are LGHDT and YNNKEL (reference sequence). The CDR3: CASTIRGMRDTQYF. DNA for the CDR3: TGTGCCAGCACCATTCGGGGGATGAGAGATACGCAGTATTTT.

This clone occurred a few times. The rearrangement joins TRBV6-6 to TRBJ1-4, with a weak D call TRBD1 (6 bases). Germline V gene lookup returns CDR1 MNHNY and CDR2 SVGAGI (reference sequence). V was clipped by 0 bases and J by 7 bases, with 15 bases between them. The CDR3 length is 16 residues. The CDR3 region has the DNA TGTGCCAGCAGTTACTCTCTCCGGTCAGGGGCTGAAAAACTGTTTTTT. This encodes CASSYSLRSGAEKLFF.